What follows are 20 T cell receptor beta chains derived from one specimen sequenced in a study of blood T cell repertoires in COVID-19. Profiled with immunoSEQ multiplex PCR; TCRdb holds only in-frame clones, not every one. This table holds more than 200,000 clones, approximately 82% found once. The material sequenced was peripheral blood. The receptors were gathered from a woman aged 45-65 years with acute or convalescent COVID-19.

The V gene is TRBV19, the J gene TRBJ1-5; D is possibly TRBD1 (5 bases). Between the trimmed V and J ends, which lost 4 bases and 6 bases, there was a span of 16 bases. The germline CDR1 and CDR2 sequences are LNHDA and SQIVND (reference sequence). This CDR3 is built from 15 residues. The CDR3 loop reads CASSTIPGLGQPQHF. The CDR3 nucleotides read TGTGCCAGTAGTACCATCCCAGGGTTAGGTCAGCCCCAGCATTTT.

The V and J genes are TRBV5-1 and TRBJ2-7, with 7 bases lining up with TRBD2. Unmatched junction bases numbered 9, after V lost 2 bases and J lost 1 base. This CDR3 comprises 16 residues. Germline V gene sequence: CDR1 SGHRS, CDR2 YFSETQ. The CDR3 nucleotides are TGCGCCAGCAGCTTAACCCTTAGCGGGTTTTCCTACGAGCAGTACTTC. Translation gives CASSLTLSGFSYEQYF.

A note on this clone: The junction does not match germline at one end; this may be a read error. The chain recombines TRBV5-1 with TRBJ1-2; D remains ambiguous. Germline V gives CDR1 SGHRS, CDR2 YFSETQ. The CDR3 is made up of 14 amino acids. CDR3: CASSLATGNYAYTF. The CDR3, as DNA: TGCGCCAGCAGCTTGGCCACGGGAAACTATGCCTACACCTTC.

The rearrangement joins TRBV5-6 to TRBJ2-3; the match to TRBD2 covers 8 bases. Germline trimming cut 2 bases from V and 5 bases from J; bases unmatched to any gene: 4. The CDR3 consists of 14 residues. Germline V gene sequence: CDR1 SGHDT, CDR2 YYEEEE. The DNA of the CDR3 is TGTGCCAGCAGCTTAGGCGGGAGGTTAGATACGCAGTATTTT. Translating gives CASSLGGRLDTQYF.

This chain uses TRBV6-1 with TRBJ2-3; perhaps TRBD1 as D (6 bases). This CDR3 has 16 amino acids. V lost 2 bases and J 3 bases, leaving 15 bases between the germline ends. Looked up from germline, CDR1 is MNHNS and CDR2 is SASEGT. CDR3 residues: CASSELLGQGTDTQYF. The DNA of the CDR3 is TGTGCCAGCAGTGAACTTCTAGGCCAGGGGACAGATACGCAGTATTTT.

This rearrangement joins TRBV4-2 to TRBJ2-3, with 9 bases fitting TRBD2. After removal of 4 bases from V and 2 bases from J, the junction contained 4 bases not matched to a gene. CDR1 is LGHNA and CDR2 is YNFKEQ in the germline V gene. CDR3 length equals 15 residues. CDR3 protein: CASSLPSGDTDTQYF. CDR3 in DNA: TGTGCCAGCAGCCTACCTAGCGGGGACACAGATACGCAGTATTTT.

The chain links TRBV4-1 to TRBJ2-1; TRBD1 matches at 9 bases. The CDR3 has 18 residues. With V trimmed by 1 base and J by 5 bases, 12 bases remained unmatched. CDR1 is MGHRA, CDR2 YSYEKL, per germline. The CDR3 region is CASSQGVLAGQGHNEQFF. CDR3 nucleotides: TGCGCCAGCAGCCAAGGGGTATTGGCGGGACAGGGACACAATGAGCAGTTCTTC.

The chain has TRBV6-1 and TRBJ2-7; possibly TRBD2 for D (6 bases). Germline V gene data show CDR1 as MNHNS and CDR2 as SASEGT. The CDR3 length is 13 residues. The V end lost 2 bases, the J end lost 4 bases, and 9 bases lay between the germline ends. DNA for the CDR3: TGTGCCAGCAGTGAAATGGGGGGATACGAGCAGTACTTC. Amino acid sequence: CASSEMGGYEQYF.

The chain recombines TRBV4-2 with TRBJ1-2; a weak D match, TRBD1 (5 bases). Between the trimmed V and J ends, which lost 0 bases and 8 bases, there was a span of 13 bases. The CDR3 covers 14 residues. The germline gives CDR1 LGHNA, CDR2 YNFKEQ. The CDR3 sequence is CASSQDREVMGYTF. DNA of the CDR3: TGTGCCAGCAGCCAAGACAGGGAGGTGATGGGCTACACCTTC.

The J gene is TRBJ1-1, the V gene TRBV5-1; 7 bases fit TRBD1. Germline CDR1 SGHRS, CDR2 YFSETQ. The CDR3 sequence is 16 residues long. V shed 0 bases, J shed 0 bases, and the junction held 5 bases outside the gene matches. This chain's CDR3 is CASSLAYGQVNTEAFF. CDR3 bases: TGCGCCAGCAGCTTGGCCTACGGACAGGTGAACACTGAAGCTTTCTTT.

The chain joins TRBV10-1 to TRBJ2-1, with D maybe TRBD2 (5 bases). Trimming left V 3 bases short and J 11 bases short, with 17 bases between. Germline V gene data show CDR1 as WNHNN and CDR2 as SYGVQD (reference sequence). This CDR3 comprises 14 residues. CDR3 bases: TGCGCCAGCAGTGATATCCCCCCATTAGCGAAGCAGTTCTTC. It translates to CASSDIPPLAKQFF.

This sequence joins TRBV24-1 and TRBJ2-2, with TRBD1 identical over 7 bases. Germline V lookup: CDR1 KGHDR, CDR2 SFDVKD. J gave up 5 bases and V 7 bases, and 3 bases lay outside the gene matches. CDR3 size: 13 residues. CDR3 nucleotides: TGTGCCACCAGCGGACAGGCAACCGGGGAGCTGTTTTTT. It encodes CATSGQATGELFF.

This clone has more than one count but fewer than ten. V usage is TRBV7-9 and J usage is TRBJ1-1; D is ambiguous. V was trimmed by 2 bases and J by 5 bases, leaving 9 bases between them. CDR1 is SEHNR, CDR2 FQNEAQ, per germline (reference sequence). This CDR3 is built from 13 residues. CDR3 residues: CASSLFRETEAFF. DNA for the CDR3: TGTGCCAGCAGCTTATTTAGGGAGACTGAAGCTTTCTTT.

The genes are TRBV6-1 and TRBJ2-2, with 7 bases aligning to TRBD2. The V gene end was trimmed by 3 bases and the J gene end by 7 bases; junction bases not matched to a gene: 11. Germline assignment: CDR1 MNHNS and CDR2 SASEGT. The CDR3 consists of 16 residues. CDR3 DNA sequence: TGTGCCAGCAGTGATGGTGTCGGGGGGAGGGGCGGGGAGCTGTTTTTT. This sequence encodes CASSDGVGGRGGELFF.

The rearrangement uses TRBV5-1 and TRBJ2-1; 15 bases match TRBD2. Germline V gene sequence: CDR1 SGHRS, CDR2 YFSETQ. V was clipped by 2 bases and J by 7 bases; unmatched bases: 7. The CDR3 consists of 17 residues. The CDR3 region is CASSLATGTSGRNEQFF. In DNA, the CDR3 is TGCGCCAGCAGCTTAGCCACCGGGACTAGCGGGAGGAATGAGCAGTTCTTC.

This clone was seen a handful of times. CDR3 sequence: CSVRENPDTQYF. The CDR3 region has the DNA TGCAGCGTTCGGGAGAATCCAGATACGCAGTATTTT. This rearrangement joins TRBV29-1 to TRBJ2-3, with D perhaps matching TRBD2 (6 bases). The ends were cut back, 5 bases at V and 4 bases at J, with 10 bases in the middle. This CDR3 region has 12 residues. Per germline, CDR1 SQVTM and CDR2 ANQGSEA.

The chain joins TRBV29-1 to TRBJ2-1; 12 nucleotides agree with TRBD2. CDR3 size: 14 residues. J gave up 6 bases and V 6 bases, and 6 bases lay outside the gene matches. The germline V gene encodes CDR1 SQVTM and CDR2 ANQGSEA. The CDR3 nucleotides read TGCAGCGTCTCCCCGACTAGCGGGAGCAATGAGCAGTTCTTC. It codes for CSVSPTSGSNEQFF.

V gene TRBV7-3 combines with J gene TRBJ2-1, with D possibly matching TRBD1 (6 bases). CDR3 length: 19 amino acids. Trimming cost V 5 bases and J 5 bases, with 28 bases left between them. Germline CDR1 and CDR2: SGHTA and FQGTGA. The CDR3 protein is CASSPTLAGDANTDNEQFF. The DNA for the CDR3 is TGTGCCAGCAGCCCTACGTTGGCAGGGGATGCCAATACCGACAATGAGCAGTTCTTC.

The chain combines TRBV15 with TRBJ1-5; 7 bases are shared with TRBD1. V was clipped by 8 bases and J by 2 bases; unmatched bases: 3. Per germline, CDR1 LNHNV and CDR2 YYDKDF (reference sequence). The CDR3 spans 13 residues. The CDR3 loop is CATQGQGNQPQHF. As DNA, the CDR3 is TGTGCCACCCAAGGACAGGGCAATCAGCCCCAGCATTTT.

The chain joins TRBV28 to TRBJ1-1; D is ambiguous. There are 16 residues in the CDR3. V was clipped by 4 bases and J by 5 bases, with 20 bases between them. From germline, CDR1 is MDHEN and CDR2 SYDVKM. The CDR3 sequence is CASSSIWAAEVTEAFF. The CDR3 region has the DNA TGTGCCAGCAGTTCTATATGGGCGGCGGAGGTTACTGAAGCTTTCTTT.